These 22 T cell receptor beta chains were sequenced from one sample in a study of shared clonotypes between healthy human individuals. Data came from immunoSEQ multiplex PCR; TCRdb stores just in-frame clones and leaves some out. Among over a million clones, under 80% were seen once, and the ten largest hold about 1.5%. Sequenced: memory CD4+ T cells sorted from blood. As to subset: CD45RA-negative fraction. These receptors all come from a man aged 18 to 30 in good health.

This chain links TRBV5-4 with TRBJ2-7; 16 nucleotides match TRBD2. The CDR3 covers 18 residues. The V and J ends lost 3 bases and 7 bases, in that order; junction bases with no gene match: 13. CDR1 is SGHNT and CDR2 is YYREEE in the germline V gene (reference sequence). CDR3 region: CASSWGPGTSGGAGEQYF. The DNA of the CDR3 is TGTGCCAGCAGCTGGGGCCCGGGGACTAGCGGGGGGGCCGGTGAGCAGTACTTC.

This clone is a singleton in its sample. The junction and the germline gene differ at one end; a read error may be behind it. This chain links TRBV30 with TRBJ2-1, with D possibly TRBD2 on 7 matching bases. The CDR3 consists of 14 residues. Germline loops: CDR1 GTSNPN, CDR2 SVGIG (reference sequence). The CDR3, as DNA: TGTGCCTGGAGTCCCGGCCGGGGGGACAAAGAGCAGTTCTTC. Amino acids: CAWSPGRGDKEQFF.

This sequence joins TRBV9 and TRBJ2-3, with 9 nucleotides matching TRBD2. The CDR3 extends over 14 amino acids. Germline V CDR1 and CDR2: SGDLS, YYNGEE. V shed 1 base and J 5 bases; nucleotides not matched to a gene: 2. CDR3 DNA: TGTGCCAGCAGCGTAACACTAGCGGGAGATACGCAGTATTTT. It encodes CASSVTLAGDTQYF.

The chain employs TRBV27 and TRBJ2-5; TRBD2 might be the D (5 bases). V gave up 8 bases and J gave up 1 base, with 14 bases separating them. CDR3 length: 14 amino acids. Germline CDR1 reads MNHEY; CDR2 reads SMNVEV (reference sequence). The CDR3 spells CASARGQAQETQYF. DNA of the CDR3: TGTGCCAGCGCCCGCGGGCAGGCCCAAGAGACCCAGTACTTC.

V and J are TRBV6-6 and TRBJ2-5; D is uncertain. The J call may not be correct, given that the DNA end is closer to TRBJ2-7. CDR1 is MNHNY, CDR2 SVGAGI, per germline (reference sequence). The CDR3 loop spans 13 amino acids. CDR3 sequence: CASDRGERYEQYF. CDR3 sequence (DNA): TGTGCCAGCGACCGCGGAGAACGCTACGAGCAGTACTTC.

This rearrangement joins TRBV30 to TRBJ2-7, with a tentative D call TRBD2 (6 bases). CDR1 is GTSNPN and CDR2 is SVGIG in the germline V gene (reference sequence). The CDR3 covers 13 residues. Deletions cut 2 bases from V and 6 bases from J, with 14 bases between. The CDR3 reads CAWSPQAGGEQYF. The CDR3 nucleotides are TGTGCCTGGAGTCCCCAAGCGGGCGGCGAGCAGTACTTC.

This clone has only a few counts. The chain carries TRBV9 and TRBJ1-6, with D unresolved. Trimming cost V 7 bases and J 7 bases, with 9 bases left between them. This CDR3 contains 12 residues. Germline V gives CDR1 SGDLS, CDR2 YYNGEE. For the CDR3, the DNA is TGTGCCAGCCGGAGGGAGAATTCACCCCTCCACTTT. Its protein product is CASRRENSPLHF.

V and J are TRBV5-4 and TRBJ2-5; 8 bases fit TRBD2. Germline V gene lookup returns CDR1 SGHNT and CDR2 YYREEE (reference sequence). The CDR3 is made up of 16 amino acids. Trimming removed 4 bases from V and 1 base from J; junction bases left unmatched: 9. The DNA for the CDR3 is TGTGCCAGCAGCCAAGCGCGCGGGGGGCTCCAAGAGACCCAGTACTTC. As protein: CASSQARGGLQETQYF. Supplemented by reference TRBV5-4 and TRBJ2-5, the full variable domain reads ETGVTQSPTHLIKTRGQQVTLRCSSQSGHNTVSWYQQALGQGPQFIFQYYREEENGRGNFPPRFSGLQFPNYSSELNVNALELDDSALYLCASSQARGGLQETQYFGPGTRLLVL.

This chain joins TRBV7-3 and TRBJ2-3; D is perhaps TRBD2 (6 bases). The CDR3 extends over 15 amino acids. The V gene's germline CDR1 is SGHTA and CDR2 FQGTGA. Trimming took 5 bases from V and 3 from J, leaving 15 bases between them. The CDR3: CASSPLGGQTDTQYF. CDR3 sequence (DNA): TGTGCCAGCAGCCCCCTTGGAGGGCAGACAGATACGCAGTATTTT.

The chain is built from TRBV5-4 and TRBJ2-7; 7 bases agree with TRBD2. Germline CDR1 and CDR2: SGHNT and YYREEE (reference sequence). This CDR3 is 15 amino acids long. Trimming took 2 bases from V and 3 from J; bases not matched to a gene: 8. The CDR3, as DNA: TGTGCCAGCAGCTTAACAGCGGGCGGGAGCTACGAGCAGTACTTC. This sequence encodes CASSLTAGGSYEQYF.

The chain carries TRBV30 and TRBJ1-1; D remains ambiguous. Trimming took off 1 base at V and 4 bases at J, with 10 bases between the two ends. The germline V gene encodes CDR1 GTSNPN and CDR2 SVGIG (reference sequence). The length of the CDR3 is 13 residues. The CDR3 nucleotides read TGTGCCTGGAGTGGTGATTCCGGCACTGAAGCTTTCTTT. It codes for CAWSGDSGTEAFF.

The V call is TRBV5-1, the J call TRBJ1-2; 7 nucleotides line up with TRBD1. V lost 2 bases to trimming and J lost 4 bases; unmatched junction nucleotides: 11. Looked up from germline, CDR1 is SGHRS and CDR2 is YFSETQ. The CDR3 has 16 residues. CDR3 coding DNA: TGCGCCAGCAGCTTCACAGGGGTTGGGATTAGCTATGGCTACACCTTC. This translates into CASSFTGVGISYGYTF.

The CDR3 is CASSEAGVRTDTQYF. Here the CDR3 DNA reads TGTGCCAGCAGTGAAGCGGGAGTAAGAACAGATACGCAGTATTTT. This chain links TRBV2 with TRBJ2-3, with D maybe TRBD2 (5 bases). The CDR3 has 15 amino acids. The germline CDR1 and CDR2 sequences are SNHLY and FYNNEI. The V end lost 0 bases, the J end lost 3 bases, and 10 bases lay between the germline ends.

This clone came up a few times. This chain links TRBV7-2 with TRBJ1-1; D call uncertain. Trimming removed 5 bases at V and 4 bases at J, with 14 bases between. CDR1 and CDR2 (germline): SGHTA, FQGNSA. This CDR3 has 14 residues. In DNA form, the CDR3 reads TGTGCCAGCAGCCCGCCGGGAGCTTTCACTGAAGCTTTCTTT. Protein sequence: CASSPPGAFTEAFF.

The CDR3 loop reads CASSLHEGGLAASTDTQYF. The CDR3 DNA follows: TGCGCCAGCAGCTTGCACGAAGGAGGACTCGCAGCTAGCACAGATACGCAGTATTTT. This chain links TRBV5-1 with TRBJ2-3; maybe TRBD2 (5 bases). This CDR3 has 19 residues. Germline V gene lookup returns CDR1 SGHRS and CDR2 YFSETQ. Trimming removed 1 base from V and 0 bases from J, with 21 bases in between.

The chain links TRBV6-4 to TRBJ1-1; D not resolved. The ends were cut back, 3 bases at V and 2 bases at J, with 10 bases in the middle. Germline CDR1 is MRHNA and CDR2 is SNTAGT. This CDR3 is built from 14 residues. The CDR3 spells CASSEWPDNTEAFF. In DNA form, the CDR3 reads TGTGCCAGCAGTGAGTGGCCTGATAACACTGAAGCTTTCTTT.

This clone was recorded once. This chain's CDR3 is CAISEPGLRNTEAFF. The CDR3 nucleotides read TGTGCCATCAGTGAGCCGGGACTGAGGAACACTGAAGCTTTCTTT. The chain uses TRBV10-3 and TRBJ1-1, with D perhaps TRBD1 (5 bases). This CDR3 comprises 15 residues. Trimming took off 2 bases at V and 1 base at J, with 11 bases between the two ends. Looked up from germline, CDR1 is ENHRY and CDR2 is SYGVKD.

This clone has a handful of counts. V is TRBV2 and J is TRBJ1-5; D may be TRBD1 (5 bases). The CDR3 spans 14 residues. V was trimmed by 6 bases and J by 2 bases, leaving 11 bases between them. The germline CDR1 and CDR2 sequences are SNHLY and FYNNEI. CDR3 coding DNA: TGTGCCAGCAGGGGGCTAGTGGGCAATCAGCCCCAGCATTTT. It encodes CASRGLVGNQPQHF. Filled out from reference TRBV2 and TRBJ1-5, the complete variable domain reads EPEVTQTPSHQVTQMGQEVILRCVPISNHLYFYWYRQILGQKVEFLVSFYNNEISEKSEIFDDQFSVERPDGSNFTLKIRSTKLEDSAMYFCASRGLVGNQPQHFGDGTRLSIL.

To note about this clone: A read error may be the cause here, since a much bigger clone is one base away. Other nucleotide sequences in the sample specify the same CDR3. V gene TRBV7-6 combines with J gene TRBJ1-6; 9 bases are a match to TRBD1. This CDR3 has 18 amino acids. Germline CDR1 is SGHVS and CDR2 is FNYEAQ. V lost 9 bases and J lost 0; bases outside the gene matches: 12. As DNA, the CDR3 is TGTGCCAGTAGCCAAAGGGGGACAGGGAGCTCCTATAATTCACCCCTCCACTTT. It encodes CASSQRGTGSSYNSPLHF. The full variable domain, completed using reference TRBV7-6 and TRBJ1-6, is GAGVSQSPRYKVTKRGQDVALRCDPISGHVSLYWYRQALGQGPEFLTYFNYEAQQDKSGLPNDRFSAERPEGSISTLTIQRTEQRDSAMYRCASSQRGTGSSYNSPLHFGNGTRLTVT.

The chain recombines TRBV4-1 with TRBJ1-1; 12 bases fit TRBD1. This CDR3 is built from 16 residues. The V segment lost 7 bases and the J segment 4 bases; nucleotides outside the gene matches: 10. Germline V gene lookup returns CDR1 MGHRA and CDR2 YSYEKL. The CDR3 region has the DNA TGCGCCAGCACCTTGGGACAGGGGGCTTTAGGCACTGAAGCTTTCTTT. This gives the protein CASTLGQGALGTEAFF.

The chain links TRBV5-1 to TRBJ2-5, with D perhaps matching TRBD2 (5 bases). V was pared by 0 bases and J by 5 bases, with 11 bases between. This CDR3 is built from 14 residues. Germline V gene sequence: CDR1 SGHRS, CDR2 YFSETQ. CDR3 coding DNA: TGCGCCAGCAGCTTGGCGGGAACGTTGGAGACCCAGTACTTC. Its translation: CASSLAGTLETQYF.

The chain employs TRBV15 and TRBJ1-3; no clear D gene. Germline-derived CDR1 and CDR2 are LNHNV and YYDKDF (reference sequence). This CDR3 has 13 residues. V was trimmed by 5 bases and J by 2 bases, leaving 7 bases between them. CDR3 protein: CATSAGPGNTIYF. The CDR3 DNA reads TGTGCCACCAGCGCAGGTCCTGGAAACACCATATATTTT.